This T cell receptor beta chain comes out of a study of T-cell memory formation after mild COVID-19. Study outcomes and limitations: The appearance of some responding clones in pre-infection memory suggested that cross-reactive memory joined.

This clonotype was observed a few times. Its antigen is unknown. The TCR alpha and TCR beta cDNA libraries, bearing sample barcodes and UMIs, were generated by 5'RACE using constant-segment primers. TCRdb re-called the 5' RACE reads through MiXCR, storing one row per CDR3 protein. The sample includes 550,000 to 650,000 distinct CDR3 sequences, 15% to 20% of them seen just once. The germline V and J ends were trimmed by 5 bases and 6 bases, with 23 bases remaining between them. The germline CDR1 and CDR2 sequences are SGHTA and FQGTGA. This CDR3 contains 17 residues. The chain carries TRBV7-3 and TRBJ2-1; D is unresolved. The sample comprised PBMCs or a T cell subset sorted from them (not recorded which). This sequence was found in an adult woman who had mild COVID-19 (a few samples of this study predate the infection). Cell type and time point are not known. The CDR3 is CASSRRTDKKPGNEQFF. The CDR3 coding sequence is TGTGCCAGCAGCCGCCGTACCGATAAAAAACCGGGCAATGAGCAGTTCTTC.